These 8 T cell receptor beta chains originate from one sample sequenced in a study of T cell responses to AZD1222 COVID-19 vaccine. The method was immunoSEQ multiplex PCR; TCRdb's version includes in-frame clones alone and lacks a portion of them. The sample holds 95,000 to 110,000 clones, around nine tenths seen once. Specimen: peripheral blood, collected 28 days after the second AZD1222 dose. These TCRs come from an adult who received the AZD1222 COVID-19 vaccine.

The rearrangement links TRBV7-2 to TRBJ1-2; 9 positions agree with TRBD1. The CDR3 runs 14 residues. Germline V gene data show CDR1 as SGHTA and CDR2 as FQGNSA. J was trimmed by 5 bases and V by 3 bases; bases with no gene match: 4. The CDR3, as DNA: TGTGCCAGCAGCTTGGACAGGGGAGGATATGGCTACACCTTC. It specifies CASSLDRGGYGYTF. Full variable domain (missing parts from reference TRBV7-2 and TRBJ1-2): GAGVSQSPSNKVTEKGKDVELRCDPISGHTALYWYRQSLGQGLEFLIYFQGNSAPDKSGLPSDRFSAERTGGSVSTLTIQRTQQEDSAVYLCASSLDRGGYGYTFGSGTRLTVV.

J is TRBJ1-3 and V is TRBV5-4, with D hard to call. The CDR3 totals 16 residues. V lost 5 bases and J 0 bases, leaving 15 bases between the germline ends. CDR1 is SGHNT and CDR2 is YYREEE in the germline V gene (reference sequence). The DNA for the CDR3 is TGTGCCAGCAGTCCGAACCCCACAGTCTCTGGAAACACCATATATTTT. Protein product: CASSPNPTVSGNTIYF. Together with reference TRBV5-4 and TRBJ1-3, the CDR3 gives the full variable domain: ETGVTQSPTHLIKTRGQQVTLRCSSQSGHNTVSWYQQALGQGPQFIFQYYREEENGRGNFPPRFSGLQFPNYSSELNVNALELDDSALYLCASSPNPTVSGNTIYFGEGSWLTVV.

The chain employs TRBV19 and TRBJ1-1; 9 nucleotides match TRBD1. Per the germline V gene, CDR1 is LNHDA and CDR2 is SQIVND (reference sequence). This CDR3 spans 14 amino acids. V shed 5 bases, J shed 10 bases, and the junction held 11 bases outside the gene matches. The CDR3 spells CASSLPTWGQGAFF. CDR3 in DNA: TGTGCCAGTAGTCTACCCACATGGGGACAGGGAGCTTTCTTT.

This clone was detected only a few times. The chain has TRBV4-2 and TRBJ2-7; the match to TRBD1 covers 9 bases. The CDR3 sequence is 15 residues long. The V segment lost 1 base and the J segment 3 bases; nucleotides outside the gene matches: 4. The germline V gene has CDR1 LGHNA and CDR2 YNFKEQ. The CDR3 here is CASSQAGTGNYEQYF. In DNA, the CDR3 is TGTGCCAGCAGCCAAGCCGGGACAGGGAACTACGAGCAGTACTTC.

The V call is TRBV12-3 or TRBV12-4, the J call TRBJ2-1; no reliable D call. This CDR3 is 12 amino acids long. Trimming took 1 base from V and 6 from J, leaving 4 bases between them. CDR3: CASSLGINEQFF. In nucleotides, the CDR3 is TGTGCCAGCAGTTTAGGAATCAATGAGCAGTTCTTC.

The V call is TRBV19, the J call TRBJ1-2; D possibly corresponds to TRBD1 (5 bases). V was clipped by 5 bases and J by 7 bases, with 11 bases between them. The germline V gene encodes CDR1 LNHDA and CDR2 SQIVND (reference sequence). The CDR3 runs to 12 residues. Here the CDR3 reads CASSWGGAGYTF. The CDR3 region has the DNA TGTGCCAGTAGTTGGGGGGGAGCTGGCTACACCTTC.

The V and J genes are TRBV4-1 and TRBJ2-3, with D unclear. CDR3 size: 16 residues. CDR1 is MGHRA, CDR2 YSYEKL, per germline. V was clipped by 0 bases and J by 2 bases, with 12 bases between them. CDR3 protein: CASSQDIRGYTDTQYF. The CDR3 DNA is TGCGCCAGCAGCCAAGATATCCGCGGATACACAGATACGCAGTATTTT.

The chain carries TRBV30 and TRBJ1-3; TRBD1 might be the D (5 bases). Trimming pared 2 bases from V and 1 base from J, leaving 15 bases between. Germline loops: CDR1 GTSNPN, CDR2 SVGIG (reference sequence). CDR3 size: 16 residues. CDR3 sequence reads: CAWSTPTEISGNTIYF. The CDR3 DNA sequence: TGTGCCTGGAGTACTCCGACAGAAATTTCTGGAAACACCATATATTTT.